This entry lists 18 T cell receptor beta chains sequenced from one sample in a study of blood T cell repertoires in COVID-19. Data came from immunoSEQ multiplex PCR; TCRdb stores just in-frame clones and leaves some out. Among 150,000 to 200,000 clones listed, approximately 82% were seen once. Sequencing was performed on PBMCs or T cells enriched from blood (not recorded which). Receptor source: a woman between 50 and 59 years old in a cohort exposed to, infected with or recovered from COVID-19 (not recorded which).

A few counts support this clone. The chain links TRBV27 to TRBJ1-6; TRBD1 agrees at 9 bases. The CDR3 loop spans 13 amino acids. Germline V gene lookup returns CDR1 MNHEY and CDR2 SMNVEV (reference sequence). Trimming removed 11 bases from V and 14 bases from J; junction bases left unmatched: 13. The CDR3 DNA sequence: TGTGCCTCCCCGGGACAGGGCCATTCTACCCTCCACTTT. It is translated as CASPGQGHSTLHF.

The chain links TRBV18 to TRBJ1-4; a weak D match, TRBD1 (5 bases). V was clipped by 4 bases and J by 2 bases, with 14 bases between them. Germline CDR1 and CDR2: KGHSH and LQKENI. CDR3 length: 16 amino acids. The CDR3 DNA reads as TGTGCCAGCTCACAGAACAGACAGTCGACTAATGAAAAACTGTTTTTT. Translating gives CASSQNRQSTNEKLFF.

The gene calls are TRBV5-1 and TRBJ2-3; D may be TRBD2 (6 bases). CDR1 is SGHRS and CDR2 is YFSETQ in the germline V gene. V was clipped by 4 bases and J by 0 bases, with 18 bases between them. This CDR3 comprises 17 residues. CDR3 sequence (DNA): TGCGCCAGCAGCCCCGGGCGGGGCGAAGGAAGCACAGATACGCAGTATTTT. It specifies CASSPGRGEGSTDTQYF.

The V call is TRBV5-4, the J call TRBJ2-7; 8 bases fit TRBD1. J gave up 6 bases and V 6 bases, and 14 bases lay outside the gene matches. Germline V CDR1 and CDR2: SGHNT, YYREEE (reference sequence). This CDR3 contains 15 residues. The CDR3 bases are TGTGCCAGCACCCGACCTATCGCAGGGGGCTTCGAGCAGTACTTC. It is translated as CASTRPIAGGFEQYF.

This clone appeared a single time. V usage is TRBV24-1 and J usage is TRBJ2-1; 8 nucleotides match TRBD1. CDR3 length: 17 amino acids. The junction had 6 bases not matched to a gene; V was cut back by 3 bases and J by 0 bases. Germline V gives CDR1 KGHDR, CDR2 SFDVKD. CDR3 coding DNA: TGTGCCACCAGTGATCTAGGACAGGGAAGCTCCTACAATGAGCAGTTCTTC. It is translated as CATSDLGQGSSYNEQFF.

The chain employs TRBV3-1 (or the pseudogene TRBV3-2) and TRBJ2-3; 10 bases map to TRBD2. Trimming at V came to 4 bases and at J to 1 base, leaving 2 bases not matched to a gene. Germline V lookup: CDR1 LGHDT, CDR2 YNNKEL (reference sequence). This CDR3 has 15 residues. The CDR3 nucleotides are TGTGCCAGCAGCCCCACTAGCGGGGGCACAGATACGCAGTATTTT. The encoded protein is CASSPTSGGTDTQYF.

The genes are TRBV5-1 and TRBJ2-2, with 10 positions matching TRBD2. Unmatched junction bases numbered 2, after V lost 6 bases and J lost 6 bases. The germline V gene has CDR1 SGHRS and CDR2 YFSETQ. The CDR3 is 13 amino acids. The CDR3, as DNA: TGCGCCAGCACAACTAGCGGGGCCGGGGAGCTGTTTTTT. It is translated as CASTTSGAGELFF.

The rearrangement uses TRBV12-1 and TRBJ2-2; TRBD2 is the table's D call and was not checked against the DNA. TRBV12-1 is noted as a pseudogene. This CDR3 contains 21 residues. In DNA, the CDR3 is TGTGCCAGCAGCTTTCGGATTTTGGCGAAGCGAGGTCGCCTAAACACCGGGGAGCTGTTTTTT. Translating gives CASSFRILAKRGRLNTGELFF.

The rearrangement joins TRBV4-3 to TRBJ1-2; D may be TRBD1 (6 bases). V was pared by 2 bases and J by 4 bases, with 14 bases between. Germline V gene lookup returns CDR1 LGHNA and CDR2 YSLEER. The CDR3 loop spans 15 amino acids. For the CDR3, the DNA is TGCGCCAGCAGCCAACGACAGGCGGAGTTCTATGGCTACACCTTC. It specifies CASSQRQAEFYGYTF.

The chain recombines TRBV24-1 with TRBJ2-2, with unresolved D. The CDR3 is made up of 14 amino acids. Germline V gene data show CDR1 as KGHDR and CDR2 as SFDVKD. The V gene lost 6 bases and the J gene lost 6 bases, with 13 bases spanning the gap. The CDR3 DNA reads TGTGCCACCAGTAGCCTAGGTGTCCCCGGGGAGCTGTTTTTT. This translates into CATSSLGVPGELFF.

The CDR3 DNA follows: TGTGCCAGCAGCGTCAGCGGGTACACTGAAGCTTTCTTT. This sequence encodes CASSVSGYTEAFF. V and J are TRBV6-4 and TRBJ1-1; no reliable D call. This CDR3 contains 13 residues. CDR1 is MRHNA, CDR2 SNTAGT, per germline. Trimming cost V 6 bases and J 3 bases, with 11 bases left between them.

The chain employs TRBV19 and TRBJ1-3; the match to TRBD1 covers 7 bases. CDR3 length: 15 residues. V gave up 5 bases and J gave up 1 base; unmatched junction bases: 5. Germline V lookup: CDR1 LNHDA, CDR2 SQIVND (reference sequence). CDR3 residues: CASSSGTASGNTIYF. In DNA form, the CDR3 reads TGTGCCAGTAGTTCAGGGACAGCTTCTGGAAACACCATATATTTT.

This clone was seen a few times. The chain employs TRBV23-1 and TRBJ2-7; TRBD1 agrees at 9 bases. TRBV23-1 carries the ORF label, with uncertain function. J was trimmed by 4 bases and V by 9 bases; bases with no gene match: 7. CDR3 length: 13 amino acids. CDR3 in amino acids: CARIRDREYEQYF. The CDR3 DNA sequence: TGCGCCAGGATTAGGGACAGGGAGTACGAGCAGTACTTC.

This chain's CDR3 is CASSWGDRGSQGYTF. In DNA form, the CDR3 reads TGCGCCAGCAGCTGGGGGGACAGGGGATCACAAGGCTACACCTTC. The rearrangement links TRBV5-1 to TRBJ1-2; 10 bases are shared with TRBD1. The CDR3 is made up of 15 amino acids. Germline-derived CDR1 and CDR2 are SGHRS and YFSETQ. With 3 bases clipped from V and 8 bases from J, the junction kept 10 bases outside the gene matches.

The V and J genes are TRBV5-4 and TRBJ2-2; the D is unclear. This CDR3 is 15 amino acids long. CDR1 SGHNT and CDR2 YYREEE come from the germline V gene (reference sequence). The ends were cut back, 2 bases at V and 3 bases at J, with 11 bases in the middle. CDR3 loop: CASSFRLGDTGELFF. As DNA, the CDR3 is TGTGCCAGCAGCTTTCGCCTAGGAGACACCGGGGAGCTGTTTTTT.

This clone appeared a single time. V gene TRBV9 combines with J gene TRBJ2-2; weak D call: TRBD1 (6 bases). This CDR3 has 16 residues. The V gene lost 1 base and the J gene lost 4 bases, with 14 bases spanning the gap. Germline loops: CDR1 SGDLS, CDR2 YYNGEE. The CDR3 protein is CASSVTPGVGTGELFF. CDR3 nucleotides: TGTGCCAGCAGCGTAACCCCAGGGGTAGGCACCGGGGAGCTGTTTTTT.

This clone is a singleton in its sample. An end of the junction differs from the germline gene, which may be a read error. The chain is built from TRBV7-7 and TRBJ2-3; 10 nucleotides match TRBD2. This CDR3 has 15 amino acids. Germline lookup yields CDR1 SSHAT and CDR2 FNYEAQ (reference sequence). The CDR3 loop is CASSLGLAGTDTQYF. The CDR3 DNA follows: TGTGCTAGCAGCTTAGGACTAGCGGGCACAGATACGCAGTATTTT.

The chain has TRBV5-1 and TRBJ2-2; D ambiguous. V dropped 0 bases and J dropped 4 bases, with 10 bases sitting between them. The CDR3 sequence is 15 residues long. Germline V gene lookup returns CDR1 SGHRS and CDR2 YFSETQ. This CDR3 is CASSLATTTTGELFF. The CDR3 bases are TGCGCCAGCAGCTTGGCCACGACAACCACCGGGGAGCTGTTTTTT.